This passage covers 15 T cell receptor beta chains from one sample sequenced in a study of cytomegalovirus exposure and HLA in healthy donors. Assay used: immunoSEQ multiplex PCR; TCRdb lists only in-frame clones, some missing. The sample yields approximately 110,000 clones, just under 95% seen once. The sequencing input was PBMCs. Source of these receptors: a woman under 30 in good health and CMV-seronegative.

Points on this clone: The sample has other DNA sequences that encode this CDR3 too. The chain couples TRBV7-2 to TRBJ2-2; TRBD2 matches at 10 bases. Germline CDR1 reads SGHTA; CDR2 reads FQGNSA. The CDR3 is 15 residues long. The junction had 0 bases not matched to a gene; V was cut back by 1 base and J by 4 bases. The CDR3 loop reads CASSLVAGGTGELFF. Written as DNA, the CDR3 is TGTGCCAGCAGCTTAGTAGCGGGGGGCACCGGGGAGCTGTTTTTT.

The chain links TRBV4-1 to TRBJ2-3, with 7 bases that match TRBD1. Germline trimming cut 2 bases from V and 4 bases from J; bases unmatched to any gene: 3. CDR1 MGHRA and CDR2 YSYEKL come from the germline V gene. This CDR3 is 14 amino acids long. This chain's CDR3 is CASSQRQGPDTQYF. The CDR3, as DNA: TGCGCCAGCAGCCAACGACAGGGCCCAGATACGCAGTATTTT.

The gene calls are TRBV5-6 and TRBJ2-1; D ambiguous. Germline-derived CDR1 and CDR2 are SGHDT and YYEEEE. Trimming took 1 base from V and 3 from J, leaving 5 bases between them. The CDR3 is 13 residues long. CDR3 sequence: CASSLYLYNEQFF. The CDR3 DNA follows: TGTGCCAGCAGCTTGTATCTCTACAATGAGCAGTTCTTC.

The table lists this clone with a count of one. In DNA form, the CDR3 reads TGTGCCAGCAGTCCCCACCCTGGGAGCGGGGTCTCGGGGGAGCAGTACTTC. Protein: CASSPHPGSGVSGEQYF. The rearrangement joins TRBV11-2 to TRBJ2-7; 7 nucleotides match TRBD2. Germline V gene data show CDR1 as SGHAT and CDR2 as FQNNGV. V shed 6 bases, J shed 7 bases, and the junction held 21 bases outside the gene matches. This CDR3 comprises 17 residues.

This chain links TRBV5-1 with TRBJ2-1; 9 nucleotides match TRBD2. From germline, CDR1 is SGHRS and CDR2 YFSETQ. The CDR3 sequence is 17 residues long. Trimming removed 4 bases from V and 7 bases from J; junction bases left unmatched: 15. CDR3 DNA sequence: TGCGCCAGCAGCACAGGGATTATAGCGGGAGACGTAAATGAGCAGTTCTTC. Protein sequence: CASSTGIIAGDVNEQFF.

The V call is TRBV28, the J call TRBJ2-7, with D possibly TRBD1 on 6 matching bases. V was pared by 4 bases and J by 3 bases, with 22 bases between. The CDR3 length is 17 residues. In germline, CDR1 is MDHEN, CDR2 SYDVKM. For the CDR3, the DNA is TGTGCCAGCAGTTCCTCACAGGGAAACTCCTACTACTACGAGCAGTACTTC. Protein: CASSSSQGNSYYYEQYF.

The chain is built from TRBV7-9 and TRBJ1-1; TRBD1 matches 12 bases. The germline V gene encodes CDR1 SEHNR and CDR2 FQNEAQ (reference sequence). This CDR3 is built from 19 residues. V shed 4 bases and J 6 bases; nucleotides not matched to a gene: 18. In nucleotides, the CDR3 is TGTGCCAGCAGCTCCCCCGACGGGACAGGGGGCGGGAAGGGAGCTGAAGCTTTCTTT. It yields the protein CASSSPDGTGGGKGAEAFF. Drawing the rest from reference TRBV7-9 and TRBJ1-1, the complete variable domain is DTGVSQNPRHKITKRGQNVTFRCDPISEHNRLYWYRQTLGQGPEFLTYFQNEAQLEKSRLLSDRFSAERPKGSFSTLEIQRTEQGDSAMYLCASSSPDGTGGGKGAEAFFGQGTRLTVV.

The V call is TRBV10-3, the J call TRBJ2-1, with 10 bases lining up with TRBD2. The CDR3 loop spans 16 amino acids. V lost 3 bases to trimming and J lost 5 bases; unmatched junction nucleotides: 7. Germline loops: CDR1 ENHRY, CDR2 SYGVKD. In nucleotides, the CDR3 is TGTGCCATCAGTGACGTCCTAGCGGGAGTCGACAATGAGCAGTTCTTC. It codes for CAISDVLAGVDNEQFF.

The chain couples TRBV6-1 to TRBJ1-5; D unresolved. Trimming pared 7 bases from V and 6 bases from J, leaving 13 bases between. Germline values: CDR1 MNHNS, CDR2 SASEGT. The CDR3 loop spans 13 amino acids. The CDR3 protein is CASIDQVSQPQHF. Here the CDR3 DNA reads TGTGCCAGCATCGACCAGGTGAGTCAGCCCCAGCATTTT.

The rearrangement links TRBV30 to TRBJ2-2; no clear D. Germline CDR1 GTSNPN, CDR2 SVGIG (reference sequence). This CDR3 is 15 amino acids long. V dropped 2 bases and J dropped 5 bases, with 15 bases sitting between them. In DNA form, the CDR3 reads TGTGCCTGGAGTTTTTCGGCTGACTGGACCGGGGAGCTGTTTTTT. Its protein is CAWSFSADWTGELFF.

About this clone itself: This specimen includes other DNA sequences encoding the same CDR3. The chain joins TRBV28 to TRBJ1-1, with no clear D. The CDR3 contains 14 residues. Germline V gives CDR1 MDHEN, CDR2 SYDVKM. Trimming cost V 2 bases and J 1 base, with 8 bases left between them. For the CDR3, the DNA is TGTGCCAGCAGTTTAACTGGTACGAACACTGAAGCTTTCTTT. It specifies CASSLTGTNTEAFF.

The gene calls are TRBV4-1 and TRBJ2-1; D is possibly TRBD2 (5 bases). Between the trimmed V and J ends, which lost 8 bases and 8 bases, there was a span of 10 bases. The CDR3 consists of 11 residues. Per germline, CDR1 MGHRA and CDR2 YSYEKL. The CDR3 sequence is CASRRADEQFF. CDR3 sequence (DNA): TGCGCCAGCCGAAGAGCGGATGAGCAGTTCTTC.

Only one count was recorded for this clone. The rearrangement uses TRBV28 and TRBJ1-5; TRBD1 is a possible D gene (5 bases). CDR3 length equals 14 residues. Trimming took 4 bases from V and 8 from J, leaving 15 bases between them. The germline V gene has CDR1 MDHEN and CDR2 SYDVKM. The CDR3 protein is CASSSGDGRKPQHF. CDR3 bases: TGTGCCAGCAGTTCGGGGGACGGTAGAAAGCCCCAGCATTTT.

The rearrangement joins TRBV9 to TRBJ1-5; unclear D gene. V gave up 0 bases and J gave up 2 bases, with 6 bases separating them. The CDR3 is 14 residues long. The germline V gene has CDR1 SGDLS and CDR2 YYNGEE. CDR3 nucleotides: TGTGCCAGCAGCGTAGGGGGAGGCAATCAGCCCCAGCATTTT. Protein: CASSVGGGNQPQHF. The full variable domain, its missing parts supplied by reference TRBV9 and TRBJ1-5, is DSGVTQTPKHLITATGQRVTLRCSPRSGDLSVYWYQQSLDQGLQFLIQYYNGEERAKGNILERFSAQQFPDLHSELNLSSLELGDSALYFCASSVGGGNQPQHFGDGTRLSIL.

This sequence joins TRBV9 and TRBJ2-5; D may be TRBD1 (6 bases). The V end was cut by 0 bases, the J end by 5 bases, with 8 bases between. The CDR3 sequence is 13 residues long. In germline, CDR1 is SGDLS, CDR2 YYNGEE. In nucleotides, the CDR3 is TGTGCCAGCAGCGTAGGACAGGCGGAGACCCAGTACTTC. This translates into CASSVGQAETQYF.